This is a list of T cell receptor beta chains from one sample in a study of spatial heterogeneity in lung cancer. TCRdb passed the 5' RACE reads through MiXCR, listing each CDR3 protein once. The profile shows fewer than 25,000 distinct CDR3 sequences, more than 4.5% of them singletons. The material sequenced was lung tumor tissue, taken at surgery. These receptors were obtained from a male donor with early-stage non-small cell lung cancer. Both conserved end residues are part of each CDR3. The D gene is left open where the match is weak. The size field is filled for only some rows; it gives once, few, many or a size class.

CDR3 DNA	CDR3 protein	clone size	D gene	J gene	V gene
TGTGCCAGCAGCTCCCTCCACGCGGTGAACACTGAAGCTTTCTTT	CASSSLHAVNTEAFF	many	-	TRBJ1-1	TRBV7-3
TGTGCCAGCAGGCTCGGACCTGGCTACACCTTC	CASRLGPGYTF	many	-	TRBJ1-2	TRBV28
TGTGCCAGCAGCCAATCTAGCGGGGATACGCAGTATTTT	CASSQSSGDTQYF	many	TRBD2	TRBJ2-3	TRBV3-1
TGTGCCAGCAGCTTTAGGGCAGGGGGGACCCAGTACTTC	CASSFRAGGTQYF	medium-sized	TRBD1	TRBJ2-5	TRBV11-2
TGTGCCATCATGGGGGTCACAGATACGCAGTATTTT	CAIMGVTDTQYF	many	-	TRBJ2-3	TRBV6-6
TGCGCCAGCAGCTTGGGGGCTTCCCAAGAGACCCAGTACTTC	CASSLGASQETQYF	many	-	TRBJ2-5	TRBV5-1
TGCAGCGTCCTACGAGGGGCCCTCCAAGAGACCCAGTACTTC	CSVLRGALQETQYF	once	-	TRBJ2-5	TRBV29-1
TGTGCCAGCTCACCAGGGTTCCCCGGGGAGCTGTTTTTT	CASSPGFPGELFF	-	-	TRBJ2-2	TRBV18
TGCAGTGCAAGAAGTCGGGACAGGGACACTGAAAAACTGTTTTTT	CSARSRDRDTEKLFF	many	TRBD1	TRBJ1-4	TRBV20-1
TGTGCCAGCAGTTTAAAGGATTGGACAGGGCGTTCGCAAGAGACCCAGTACTTC	CASSLKDWTGRSQETQYF	many	TRBD1	TRBJ2-5	TRBV12-3/TRBV12-4
TGTGCCAGCAGTTTATCCGGGACAGGGTATGATGGCTACACCTTC	CASSLSGTGYDGYTF	many	TRBD1	TRBJ1-2	TRBV27
TGTGCCAGCAGCCTAACGCTGGCGAACACCGGGGAGCTGTTTTTT	CASSLTLANTGELFF	few	-	TRBJ2-2	TRBV11-3
TGTGCCAGCAGCTTACAGGGAGTGGGGGAAAAACTGTTTTTT	CASSLQGVGEKLFF	many	-	TRBJ1-4	TRBV27
TGTGCCAGCAGCTTAGGCGTGGGAAGCAATCAGCCCCAGCATTTT	CASSLGVGSNQPQHF	many	-	TRBJ1-5	TRBV7-2
TGTGCCAGCAGCTTGGTGGACTCCTACGAGCAGTACTTC	CASSLVDSYEQYF	medium-sized	-	TRBJ2-7	TRBV5-6
TGTGCCAGCAGTTTGAGAAGCGGGAGCTCCTACAATGAGCAGTTCTTC	CASSLRSGSSYNEQFF	-	TRBD2	TRBJ2-1	TRBV12-3/TRBV12-4
TGTGCCAGCAGCTTAGGGGCAGGGATAAGTACTGAAGCTTTCTTT	CASSLGAGISTEAFF	many	-	TRBJ1-1	TRBV7-2
TGTGCCAGCAGTCCACCCGCCCGGGAGACCCAGTACTTC	CASSPPARETQYF	many	-	TRBJ2-5	TRBV7-9
TGTGCCAGTAAAAGGACAGGGTTTTCCAATCAGCCCCAGCATTTT	CASKRTGFSNQPQHF	-	TRBD1	TRBJ1-5	TRBV19
TGCAGTGCCATGTCGAGTCGGACAGGAAATGAGCAGTTCTTC	CSAMSSRTGNEQFF	many	TRBD1	TRBJ2-1	TRBV20-1
TGCGCCAGCAGCTTTAACGCGAACTCTGGAAACACCATATATTTT	CASSFNANSGNTIYF	many	-	TRBJ1-3	TRBV5-1
TGCAGTGCTAGGGGGACAGGGTTCGAAAAACTGTTTTTT	CSARGTGFEKLFF	many	TRBD1	TRBJ1-4	TRBV20-1
TGTGCCAGCAGTTACAGGGATTCTAACACTGAAGCTTTCTTT	CASSYRDSNTEAFF	many	-	TRBJ1-1	TRBV6-2/TRBV6-3
TGTGCCACCAGTGATTTTCGGGCAGGGGCTAACTATGGCTACACCTTC	CATSDFRAGANYGYTF	many	-	TRBJ1-2	TRBV24-1
TGCGCCAGCAGCCAAGCGGGACAGACAGATACGCAGTATTTT	CASSQAGQTDTQYF	-	TRBD1	TRBJ2-3	TRBV4-3
TGTGCTAGTGGTTTGGTGGTAGCGGGGGGCAACAATGAGCAGTTCTTC	CASGLVVAGGNNEQFF	many	TRBD2	TRBJ2-1	TRBV12-5
TGCAGTGCTAGTGCGGGGGGAAGGGATACGCAGTATTTT	CSASAGGRDTQYF	few	TRBD2	TRBJ2-3	TRBV20-1
TGTGCCAGCAGTTACTCGACTAAGACAGGGGCCGCCTACGAGCAGTACTTC	CASSYSTKTGAAYEQYF	many	TRBD1	TRBJ2-7	TRBV6-5
TGCGCCAGCAGCTTGGGACAGGGGGCGAGGGAGCTGTTTTTT	CASSLGQGARELFF	many	TRBD1	TRBJ2-2	TRBV5-1
TGTGCCAGCTGCTCCACTAGCGGGAGTATGAACGAGCAGTACTTC	CASCSTSGSMNEQYF	many	TRBD2	TRBJ2-7	TRBV3-1
TGTGCCAGCAGTTCCCCCGACAGGGATCGCGAGCAGTACTTC	CASSSPDRDREQYF	many	TRBD1	TRBJ2-7	TRBV6-6
TGTGCCAGCACAACGGGGGGCCTCCTTTACAATGAGCAGTTCTTC	CASTTGGLLYNEQFF	medium-sized	-	TRBJ2-1	TRBV12-3/TRBV12-4
TGTGCCAGCAGCTCCTCTAGCGGGGGGTCTCTCCCGGGCTCCTACAATGAGCAGTTCTTC	CASSSSSGGSLPGSYNEQFF	-	TRBD2	TRBJ2-1	TRBV7-6
TGTGCCAGCAGGCGACAGGGAGTGAACACTGAAGCTTTCTTT	CASRRQGVNTEAFF	many	TRBD1	TRBJ1-1	TRBV2
TGTGCCAGCAGCGACAGAAGAAGGAGCCAAGAGACCCAGTACTTC	CASSDRRRSQETQYF	many	-	TRBJ2-5	TRBV6-2/TRBV6-3
TGTGCCAGCAGCTTAGGGACACCACCCTACGAGCAGTACTTC	CASSLGTPPYEQYF	many	-	TRBJ2-7	TRBV7-6
TGTGCCAGCAGGGGACAGGGAAATTCACCCCTCCACTTT	CASRGQGNSPLHF	medium-sized	TRBD1	TRBJ1-6	TRBV6-5
TGCGCCAGCACATCGGGACAGGGGAATTCACCCCTCCACTTT	CASTSGQGNSPLHF	many	TRBD1	TRBJ1-6	TRBV5-1
TGTGCCAGCAGGGGGACAGCATGGAATGAAAAACTGTTTTTT	CASRGTAWNEKLFF	-	TRBD1	TRBJ1-4	TRBV12-3/TRBV12-4
TGTGCCAGCAGTTACCTAGCGGGAGACTACGAGCAGTACTTC	CASSYLAGDYEQYF	-	TRBD2	TRBJ2-7	TRBV6-2/TRBV6-3
TGTGCCATCAGTGAGAGCGGGGGGGGCACGGAGACCCAGTACTTC	CAISESGGGTETQYF	many	TRBD2	TRBJ2-5	TRBV10-3
TGTGCCAGCAGAGAAGACAGTAACTATGGCTACACCTTC	CASREDSNYGYTF	many	-	TRBJ1-2	TRBV6-5
TGTGCCAGCAGCATTGGGGCCAGAGGGGAGACCCAGTACTTC	CASSIGARGETQYF	many	-	TRBJ2-5	TRBV9
TGTGCCAGCGTGACTAGCGGGGAGTACAATGAGCAGTTCTTC	CASVTSGEYNEQFF	many	TRBD2	TRBJ2-1	TRBV28
TGCAGCGTTGGACGGCGGGAGGCCCTCACAGATACGCAGTATTTT	CSVGRREALTDTQYF	many	TRBD2	TRBJ2-3	TRBV29-1